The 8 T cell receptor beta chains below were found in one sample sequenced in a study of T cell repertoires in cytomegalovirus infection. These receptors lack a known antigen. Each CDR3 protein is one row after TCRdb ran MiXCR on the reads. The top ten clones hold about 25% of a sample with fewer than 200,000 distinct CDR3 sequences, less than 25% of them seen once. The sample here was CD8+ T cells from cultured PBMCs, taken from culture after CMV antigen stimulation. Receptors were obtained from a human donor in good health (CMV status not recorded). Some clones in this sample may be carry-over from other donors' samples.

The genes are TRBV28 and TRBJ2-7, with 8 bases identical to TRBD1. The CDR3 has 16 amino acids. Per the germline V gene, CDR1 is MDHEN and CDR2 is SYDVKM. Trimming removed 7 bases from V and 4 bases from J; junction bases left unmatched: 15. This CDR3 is CASNLRGQDLDYEQYF. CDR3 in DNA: TGTGCCAGCAACCTCCGGGGACAGGACCTCGATTACGAGCAGTACTTC.

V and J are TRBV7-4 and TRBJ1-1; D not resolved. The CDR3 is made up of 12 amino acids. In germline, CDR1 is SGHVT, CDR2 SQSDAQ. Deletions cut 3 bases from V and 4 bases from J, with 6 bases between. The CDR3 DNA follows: TGTGCCAGCAGCTTCTTCGCCACTGAAGCTTTCTTT. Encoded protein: CASSFFATEAFF.

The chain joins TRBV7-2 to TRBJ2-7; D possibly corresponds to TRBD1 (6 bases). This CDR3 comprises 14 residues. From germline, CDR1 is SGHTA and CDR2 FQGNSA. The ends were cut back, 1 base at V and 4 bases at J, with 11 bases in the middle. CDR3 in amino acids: CASSLEDRWYEQYF. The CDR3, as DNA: TGTGCCAGCAGCTTAGAAGACAGGTGGTACGAGCAGTACTTC.

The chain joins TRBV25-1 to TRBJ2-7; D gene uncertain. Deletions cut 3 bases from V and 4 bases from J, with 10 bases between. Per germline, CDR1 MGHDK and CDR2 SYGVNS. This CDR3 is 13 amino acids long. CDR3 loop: CASSDSALYEQYF. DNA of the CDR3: TGTGCCAGCAGTGATTCCGCTCTTTACGAGCAGTACTTC.

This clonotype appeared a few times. CDR3 amino acids: CASSSGQGAPYEQYF. Written as DNA, the CDR3 is TGTGCCAGCAGCTCGGGACAGGGGGCTCCCTACGAGCAGTACTTC. The V gene is TRBV7-2, the J gene TRBJ2-7, with 12 bases fitting TRBD1. Germline values: CDR1 SGHTA, CDR2 FQGNSA. The CDR3 loop spans 15 amino acids. The ends lost 4 bases at V and 2 bases at J; junction bases unmatched: 3. Filled out from reference TRBV7-2 and TRBJ2-7, the complete variable domain reads GAGVSQSPSNKVTEKGKDVELRCDPISGHTALYWYRQSLGQGLEFLIYFQGNSAPDKSGLPSDRFSAERTGGSVSTLTIQRTQQEDSAVYLCASSSGQGAPYEQYFGPGTRLTVT.

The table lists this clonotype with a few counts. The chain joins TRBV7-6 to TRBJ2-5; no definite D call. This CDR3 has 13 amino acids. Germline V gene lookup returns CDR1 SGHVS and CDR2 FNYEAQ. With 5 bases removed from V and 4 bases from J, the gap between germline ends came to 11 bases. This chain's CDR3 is CASSPTSRETQYF. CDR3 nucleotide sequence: TGTGCCAGCAGCCCCACTTCGAGAGAGACCCAGTACTTC.

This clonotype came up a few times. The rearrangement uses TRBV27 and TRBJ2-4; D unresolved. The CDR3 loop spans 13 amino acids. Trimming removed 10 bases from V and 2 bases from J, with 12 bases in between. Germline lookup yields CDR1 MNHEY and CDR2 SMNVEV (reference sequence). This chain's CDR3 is CATYVLSKNIQYF. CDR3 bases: TGTGCCACCTACGTTCTATCCAAAAACATTCAGTACTTC.

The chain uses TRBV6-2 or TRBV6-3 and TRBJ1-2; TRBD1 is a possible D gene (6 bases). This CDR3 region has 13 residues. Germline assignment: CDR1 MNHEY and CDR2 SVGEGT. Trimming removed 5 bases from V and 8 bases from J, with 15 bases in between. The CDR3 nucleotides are TGTGCCAGCAGTCCCCATTTGACAGGCGGCTACACCTTC. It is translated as CASSPHLTGGYTF.